Below are 17 T cell receptor beta chains sequenced from a single sample in a study of tumor-infiltrating lymphocytes in localized non-small cell lung cancer. Sequencing used immunoSEQ multiplex PCR; TCRdb keeps in-frame clones, though not all of them. The table has roughly 13,000 clones, more than 65% seen once. The sample was lung tumor tissue. All receptors derive from a human donor with non-small cell lung cancer.

The chain has TRBV11-2 and TRBJ2-1; D call uncertain. This CDR3 is 15 amino acids long. Germline CDR1 reads SGHAT; CDR2 reads FQNNGV. V was clipped by 6 bases and J by 0 bases, with 12 bases between them. The CDR3: CASSSPRSSYNEQFF. CDR3 sequence (DNA): TGTGCCAGCAGTTCCCCTAGGAGCTCCTACAATGAGCAGTTCTTC.

This rearrangement joins TRBV7-9 to TRBJ1-4; possible D gene TRBD1, 5 bases. Per germline, CDR1 SEHNR and CDR2 FQNEAQ (reference sequence). Trimming removed 5 bases from V and 4 bases from J, with 11 bases in between. The CDR3 totals 14 residues. The CDR3 sequence is CASSLGTGNEKLFF. The CDR3 DNA is TGTGCCAGCAGCCTTGGGACCGGTAATGAAAAACTGTTTTTT.

This chain uses TRBV29-1 with TRBJ1-2; D may be TRBD1 (5 bases). There are 13 residues in the CDR3. Deletions cut 3 bases from V and 2 bases from J, with 10 bases between. Looked up from germline, CDR1 is SQVTM and CDR2 is ANQGSEA. The CDR3 bases are TGCAGCGTTGACCGGGGGGAGAACTATGGCTACACCTTC. It specifies CSVDRGENYGYTF.

The CDR3 sequence: CASSERTSGRGNNEQFF. CDR3 coding DNA: TGTGCCAGCAGCGAACGGACTAGCGGGAGGGGGAACAATGAGCAGTTCTTC. J is TRBJ2-1 and V is TRBV7-2, with 15 bases matching TRBD2. Germline V gene sequence: CDR1 SGHTA, CDR2 FQGNSA. The CDR3 spans 17 residues. The V gene end was trimmed by 5 bases and the J gene end by 5 bases; junction bases not matched to a gene: 7.

This rearrangement joins TRBV7-3 to TRBJ2-3; 7 bases are a match to TRBD2. From germline, CDR1 is SGHTA and CDR2 FQGTGA. The CDR3 is 15 residues long. Trimming at V came to 5 bases and at J to 3 bases, leaving 8 bases not matched to a gene. The CDR3 protein is CASSIRGSGTDTQYF. The CDR3 region has the DNA TGTGCCAGCAGCATCCGGGGTAGCGGGACAGATACGCAGTATTTT.

The chain employs TRBV5-4 and TRBJ2-3; 9 positions agree with TRBD1. This CDR3 spans 18 amino acids. V lost 0 bases to trimming and J lost 0 bases; unmatched junction nucleotides: 8. Germline-derived CDR1 and CDR2 are SGHNT and YYREEE (reference sequence). In DNA, the CDR3 is TGTGCCAGCAGCTTGGTTCCTTTCGGGACAGGGAGCACAGATACGCAGTATTTT. It codes for CASSLVPFGTGSTDTQYF.

CDR3 nucleotides: TGTGCCAGCAGTATGGGGGACGCCCCCAATCAGCCCCAGCATTTT. Its protein is CASSMGDAPNQPQHF. The chain uses TRBV6-6 and TRBJ1-5, with D maybe TRBD1 (5 bases). Trimming left V 5 bases short and J 3 bases short, with 14 bases between. This CDR3 is 15 amino acids long. Per the germline V gene, CDR1 is MNHNY and CDR2 is SVGAGI (reference sequence).

The J gene is TRBJ2-1, the V gene TRBV6-1, with 10 bases lining up with TRBD2. From germline, CDR1 is MNHNS and CDR2 SASEGT. V dropped 5 bases and J dropped 7; count of bases not matched to a gene: 5. This CDR3 spans 14 amino acids. The CDR3 here is CASSPAGGTNEQFF. CDR3 DNA sequence: TGTGCCAGCAGTCCAGCGGGAGGGACTAATGAGCAGTTCTTC.

This clone was observed once. V and J are TRBV7-2 and TRBJ1-5, with unresolved D. The CDR3 contains 13 residues. Germline CDR1 is SGHTA and CDR2 is FQGNSA. Trimming cost V 3 bases and J 3 bases, with 6 bases left between them. CDR3 sequence reads: CASSLTSNQPQHF. The CDR3, as DNA: TGTGCCAGCAGCTTGACATCCAATCAGCCCCAGCATTTT.

V and J are TRBV4-3 and TRBJ2-3; D ambiguous. The CDR3 spans 13 residues. V lost 3 bases and J lost 4, with 8 bases in between. CDR1 and CDR2 from the germline V gene are LGHNA and YSLEER. CDR3 region: CASSHPVSDTQYF. Written as DNA, the CDR3 is TGCGCCAGCAGCCATCCTGTATCAGATACGCAGTATTTT.

The V gene is TRBV18, the J gene TRBJ2-3; 8 nucleotides match TRBD1. V gave up 3 bases and J gave up 2 bases; unmatched junction bases: 7. The CDR3 covers 16 residues. Germline V CDR1 and CDR2: KGHSH, LQKENI. The CDR3 loop is CASSPRTGGLTDTQYF. The CDR3 coding sequence is TGTGCCAGCTCACCCAGAACAGGGGGACTCACAGATACGCAGTATTTT.

The chain recombines TRBV7-9 with TRBJ1-5, with a tentative D call TRBD1 (6 bases). The CDR3 length is 16 residues. Germline CDR1 SEHNR, CDR2 FQNEAQ (reference sequence). Deletions cut 5 bases from V and 0 bases from J, with 14 bases between. This CDR3 is CASSDGTPYSNQPQHF. The CDR3 bases are TGTGCCAGCAGCGATGGGACACCTTATAGCAATCAGCCCCAGCATTTT. Supplemented by reference TRBV7-9 and TRBJ1-5, the full variable domain reads DTGVSQNPRHKITKRGQNVTFRCDPISEHNRLYWYRQTLGQGPEFLTYFQNEAQLEKSRLLSDRFSAERPKGSFSTLEIQRTEQGDSAMYLCASSDGTPYSNQPQHFGDGTRLSIL.

DNA of the CDR3: TGTGCCAGCAGCCTAGGCGGCGGGAGGGCGAACACCGGGGAGCTGTTTTTT. It is translated as CASSLGGGRANTGELFF. The J gene is TRBJ2-2, the V gene TRBV7-7, with 9 bases that match TRBD2. J lost 0 bases, V lost 5 bases, and 7 bases had no gene match. Germline V gene data show CDR1 as SSHAT and CDR2 as FNYEAQ (reference sequence). This CDR3 comprises 17 residues.

The chain recombines TRBV6-1 with TRBJ2-1, with 9 bases that match TRBD2. This CDR3 region has 15 residues. V lost 7 bases to trimming and J lost 3 bases; unmatched junction nucleotides: 7. Germline values: CDR1 MNHNS, CDR2 SASEGT. The CDR3 nucleotides are TGTGCCAGCACTCTCAGCGGGAGGAACTACAATGAGCAGTTCTTC. Protein product: CASTLSGRNYNEQFF.

The chain links TRBV2 to TRBJ2-7, with D possibly being TRBD1 (6 bases). Trimming cost V 4 bases and J 2 bases, with 12 bases left between them. This CDR3 spans 14 amino acids. From germline, CDR1 is SNHLY and CDR2 FYNNEI. The CDR3 region has the DNA TGTGCCAGCAGTGTTGAGACAGGCCCCTACGAGCAGTACTTC. Its translation is CASSVETGPYEQYF.

This clone was seen only a few times. V and J are TRBV19 and TRBJ1-1; 8 nucleotides align to TRBD1. V dropped 7 bases and J dropped 5; count of bases not matched to a gene: 9. The CDR3 has 14 residues. In germline, CDR1 is LNHDA, CDR2 SQIVND (reference sequence). CDR3 in amino acids: CASTLDRVRTEAFF. The CDR3 region has the DNA TGTGCCAGTACGCTGGACAGGGTGAGGACTGAAGCTTTCTTT.

This clone was found once. J is TRBJ2-1 and V is TRBV7-3; possible D gene TRBD1, 5 bases. This CDR3 spans 17 amino acids. Germline CDR1 SGHTA, CDR2 FQGTGA. The V end lost 1 base, the J end lost 0 bases, and 13 bases lay between the germline ends. CDR3 DNA sequence: TGTGCCAGCAGCTTAATGGTAGGGGAAAGCTCCTACAATGAGCAGTTCTTC. This codes for CASSLMVGESSYNEQFF. The full variable domain, its missing parts supplied by reference TRBV7-3 and TRBJ2-1, is GAGVSQTPSNKVTEKGKYVELRCDPISGHTALYWYRQSLGQGPEFLIYFQGTGAADDSGLPNDRFFAVRPEGSVSTLKIQRTERGDSAVYLCASSLMVGESSYNEQFFGPGTRLTVL.